This T cell receptor (beta chain) was recorded in a study of shared clonotypes between healthy human individuals. General observations from the study: Naive subsets, compared against memory subsets, generally had larger estimated richness values. Approximately 5% was the fraction of naive CD4 clonotypes found shared across several donors.

The naive CD8 population came from CD45RO-negative cells selected for CCR7, without terminally differentiated effector memory CD45RA+ cells. Caucasian adults living in Nashville, Tennessee, provided all samples. Comments on this clone: What it binds is not known.

Libraries were prepared by immunoSEQ multiplex PCR; TCRdb keeps only in-frame clonotypes and omits some of them. In the table there are around 1.9 million clones, more than 85% of which are singletons. CDR3 size: 17 residues. Germline values: CDR1 PRHDT, CDR2 FYEKMQ (reference sequence). The V end lost 4 bases, the J end lost 5 bases, and 23 bases lay between the germline ends. Sequenced material: naive CD8+ T cells from PBMCs. The clonotype comes from a man younger than 30 in good health. Some clones in this sample may be carry-over from other donors' samples. The rearrangement links TRBV13 to TRBJ2-5; the D call may be TRBD1 or TRBD2 (6 bases each). The CDR3 is CASSSGRQGTFAETQYF. CDR3 bases: TGTGCCAGCAGCTCAGGGAGGCAGGGGACATTCGCGGAGACCCAGTACTTC. Drawing the rest from reference TRBV13 and TRBJ2-5, the complete variable domain is AAGVIQSPRHLIKEKRETATLKCYPIPRHDTVYWYQQGPGQDPQFLISFYEKMQSDKGSIPDRFSAQQFSDYHSELNMSSLELGDSALYFCASSSGRQGTFAETQYFGPGTRLLVL.